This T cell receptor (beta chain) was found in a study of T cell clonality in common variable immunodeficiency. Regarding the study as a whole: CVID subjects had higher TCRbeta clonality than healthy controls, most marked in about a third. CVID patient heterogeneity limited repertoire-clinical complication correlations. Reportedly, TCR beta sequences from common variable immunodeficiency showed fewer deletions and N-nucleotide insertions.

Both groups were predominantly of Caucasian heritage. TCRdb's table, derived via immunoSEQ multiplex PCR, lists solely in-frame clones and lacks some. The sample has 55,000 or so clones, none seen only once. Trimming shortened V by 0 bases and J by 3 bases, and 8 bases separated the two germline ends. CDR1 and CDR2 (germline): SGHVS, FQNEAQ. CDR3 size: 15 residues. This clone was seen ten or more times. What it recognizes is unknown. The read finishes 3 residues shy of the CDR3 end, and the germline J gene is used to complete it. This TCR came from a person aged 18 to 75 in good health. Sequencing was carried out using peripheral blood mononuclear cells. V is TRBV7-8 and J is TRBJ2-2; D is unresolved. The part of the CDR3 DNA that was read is TGTGCCAGCAGCTTAGCTTCCCAGTACACCGGGGAG. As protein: CASSLASQYTGE. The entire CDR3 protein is CASSLASQYTGELFF.